This TCR beta chain was identified in a study of CD8 T cells in Susac syndrome. Broader study findings: The study conceded that its TCR sequencing and HLA analysis involved relatively few individuals.

Reverse transcription of about 0.5 to 1 ug RNA was carried out with random hexamers. The TCR beta CDR3 was amplified by immunoSEQ multiplex PCR across 54 Vbeta, 13 Jbeta. MiXCR, applied by TCRdb to the immunoSEQ multiplex PCR reads, yields one record per CDR3 protein. The sample yields approximately 170,000 distinct CDR3 sequences, 93% seen once. Sequencing of TCR beta was carried out in blood CD8+ and CD4+ T cells. Both CD4+ and CD8+ T cells were negatively isolated, and TEMRA cells underwent FACS enrichment. A note on this clonotype: Its target is unknown.

The clonotype was recovered from a human donor in good health. Input material: CD4+ T cells from PBMCs.

CDR3 residues: CASSQDPGNSYNSPLHF. Here the CDR3 DNA reads TGTGCCAGCAGCCAAGACCCGGGCAACTCCTATAATTCACCCCTCCACTTT. J is TRBJ1-6 and V is TRBV4-2; no reliable D call. The V gene lost 0 bases and the J gene lost 0 bases, with 9 bases spanning the gap. CDR1 and CDR2 (germline): LGHNA, YNFKEQ. This CDR3 region has 17 residues.